Given below is one T cell receptor beta chain in context. What it binds is not known. The length of the CDR3 is 16 residues. V was cut by 4 bases and J by 3 bases, with 19 bases left in between. CDR1 is MDHEN and CDR2 is SYDVKM in the germline V gene. These data are taken from a study of cytomegalovirus exposure and HLA in healthy donors. Vbeta (60) and Jbeta (13) primers were used in the PCR. Method: immunoSEQ multiplex PCR; TCRdb's copy keeps in-frame clones and lacks some. The table has about 78,000 clones, less than 85% seen once. These donors, healthy bone marrow donors, were studied. Regarding the study as a whole: Most subjects had HLA-A and HLA-B alleles reportedly predicted accurately by TCR beta sequences. Confirmation in vitro established that a few CMV-associated chains were specific for CMV antigens.

Sequences were obtained from PBMCs. The chain couples TRBV28 to TRBJ2-7, with TRBD2 as a possible D gene (8 bases). The TCR originated in a woman in her forties or fifties in good health and CMV-seronegative. Here the CDR3 reads CASSWGGGGRIYEQYF. DNA of the CDR3: TGTGCCAGCAGTTGGGGAGGGGGCGGGAGGATCTACGAGCAGTACTTC.